This T cell receptor beta chain was sequenced in a study of metastatic and nonmetastatic thyroid tumors. The overall study: For malignant and benign thyroid patients, tumor or nodule tissue and blood were the sources whose repertoires were compared.

This CDR3 contains 15 residues. Germline values: CDR1 SGHVS, CDR2 FNYEAQ. With V trimmed by 5 bases and J by 5 bases, 6 bases remained unmatched. Thyroid surgery had not been preceded by any treatment in any patient. TCRdb re-called clones from the PCR reads using MiXCR. This sample has 11,000 or so clones, with around 40% found just once. Sequenced: tumor tissue. The TCR originated in a female donor with papillary thyroid cancer or a benign thyroid nodule (not recorded which). Some clones in this sample may be carry-over from other donors' samples. The chain recombines TRBV7-6 with TRBJ1-2; 12 nucleotides agree with TRBD1. CDR3 sequence: CASSTGTGGAYGYTF. The CDR3 DNA sequence: TGTGCCAGCAGCACGGGGACAGGGGGCGCATATGGCTACACCTTC.